One and the same sample provided the 15 T cell receptor beta chains below, sequenced in a study of T cell responses to AZD1222 COVID-19 vaccine. Data came from immunoSEQ multiplex PCR; TCRdb stores just in-frame clones and leaves some out. The top ten clones hold about 3% of a sample with some 140,000 clones, 85% to 95% of them seen once. The sample consisted of peripheral blood, taken on day 0 of AZD1222 vaccination. All receptors derive from an adult in good health.

The chain couples TRBV7-8 to TRBJ2-7; no definite D call. This CDR3 region has 12 residues. V lost 5 bases and J 2 bases, leaving 7 bases between the germline ends. From germline, CDR1 is SGHVS and CDR2 FQNEAQ. In nucleotides, the CDR3 is TGTGCCAGCAGCGACCCTCCCTACGAGCAGTACTTC. Residues: CASSDPPYEQYF.

The V gene is TRBV5-6, the J gene TRBJ1-1; 11 nucleotides line up with TRBD1. The ends lost 3 bases at V and 1 base at J; junction bases unmatched: 8. The germline CDR1 and CDR2 sequences are SGHDT and YYEEEE. This CDR3 is 17 amino acids long. CDR3 DNA sequence: TGTGCCAGCAGCTCGTGGGACAGGGGGACTTGGAACACTGAAGCTTTCTTT. This codes for CASSSWDRGTWNTEAFF.

V gene TRBV28 combines with J gene TRBJ1-2; D perhaps matches TRBD1 (6 bases). The CDR3 totals 13 residues. Per germline, CDR1 MDHEN and CDR2 SYDVKM. Trimming shortened V by 3 bases and J by 8 bases, and 13 bases separated the two germline ends. CDR3 in amino acids: CASSFVGRGGYTF. DNA for the CDR3: TGTGCCAGCAGTTTCGTGGGCAGGGGAGGCTACACCTTC.

This rearrangement joins TRBV7-6 to TRBJ2-1, with 14 bases matching TRBD2. Germline V CDR1 and CDR2: SGHVS, FNYEAQ. V gave up 4 bases and J gave up 8 bases; unmatched junction bases: 16. This CDR3 contains 19 residues. In DNA form, the CDR3 reads TGTGCCAGCAGCTCATTGGGACTAGCGGGGGCCCAAAGAGGCGATGAGCAGTTCTTC. It codes for CASSSLGLAGAQRGDEQFF.

J is TRBJ2-6 and V is TRBV14; D possibly corresponds to TRBD2 (5 bases). The V gene's germline CDR1 is SGHDN and CDR2 FVKESK. Deletions cut 7 bases from V and 4 bases from J, with 17 bases between. The CDR3 is 16 amino acids. CDR3 sequence: CASTTTRAAGANVLTF. CDR3 DNA: TGTGCCAGCACTACTACTCGAGCGGCAGGGGCCAACGTCCTGACTTTC.

CDR3 nucleotides: TGTGCCAGCAGCCAAGAGGATAGAGCTAGCACAGATACGCAGTATTTT. This translates into CASSQEDRASTDTQYF. This chain connects TRBV4-2 to TRBJ2-3; D remains ambiguous. Trimming stripped 0 bases from V and 0 bases from J, with 10 bases between. Per the germline V gene, CDR1 is LGHNA and CDR2 is YNFKEQ. The CDR3 runs 16 residues.

This clone was seen just once. In DNA, the CDR3 is TGTGCCAGCAGGCTCCAGGGGACTGAAGCTTTCTTT. As protein: CASRLQGTEAFF. The gene calls are TRBV7-9 and TRBJ1-1, with D possibly TRBD1 on 6 matching bases. The CDR3 spans 12 residues. Deletions cut 6 bases from V and 5 bases from J, with 10 bases between. Per germline, CDR1 SEHNR and CDR2 FQNEAQ (reference sequence). The complete variable domain, with remaining parts taken from reference TRBV7-9 and TRBJ1-1, reads DTGVSQNPRHKITKRGQNVTFRCDPISEHNRLYWYRQTLGQGPEFLTYFQNEAQLEKSRLLSDRFSAERPKGSFSTLEIQRTEQGDSAMYLCASRLQGTEAFFGQGTRLTVV.

This rearrangement joins TRBV5-1 to TRBJ1-1, with a weak D call TRBD1 (6 bases). Germline V gives CDR1 SGHRS, CDR2 YFSETQ. The CDR3 loop spans 16 amino acids. V was pared by 1 base and J by 4 bases, with 17 bases between. The chain's CDR3 is CASSLLRGLLRTEAFF. Written as DNA, the CDR3 is TGCGCCAGCAGCTTGCTCAGGGGCTTGCTTCGCACTGAAGCTTTCTTT.

The chain is built from TRBV28 and TRBJ1-1; D gene uncertain. Germline CDR1 reads MDHEN; CDR2 reads SYDVKM. The CDR3 loop spans 13 amino acids. This CDR3 reads CASRELRRTEAFF. CDR3 nucleotides: TGTGCTTCACGGGAACTTCGAAGGACTGAAGCTTTCTTT. Full variable domain (rest looked up from reference TRBV28 and TRBJ1-1): DVKVTQSSRYLVKRTGEKVFLECVQDMDHENMFWYRQDPGLGLRLIYFSYDVKMKEKGDIPEGYSVSREKKERFSLILESASTNQTSMYLCASRELRRTEAFFGQGTRLTVV.

The chain links TRBV6-5 to TRBJ2-7, with 11 bases identical to TRBD2. Germline V gene sequence: CDR1 MNHEY, CDR2 SVGAGI. There are 15 residues in the CDR3. Trimming cost V 4 bases and J 7 bases; bases outside gene matches: 9. CDR3 in amino acids: CASSSASGRPSEQYF. CDR3 coding DNA: TGTGCCAGCAGTTCAGCTAGCGGGAGGCCAAGTGAGCAGTACTTC.

The rearrangement uses TRBV24-1 and TRBJ1-4, with 8 bases fitting TRBD1. With 4 bases clipped from V and 8 bases from J, the junction kept 8 bases outside the gene matches. The CDR3 extends over 15 amino acids. The germline V gene has CDR1 KGHDR and CDR2 SFDVKD. The CDR3 sequence is CATSDGQGGNEKLFF. The DNA of the CDR3 is TGTGCCACCAGTGACGGACAGGGAGGTAACGAAAAACTGTTTTTT.

The V call is TRBV6-2 or TRBV6-3, the J call TRBJ1-1; D gene uncertain. This CDR3 is 12 amino acids long. Deletions cut 5 bases from V and 3 bases from J, with 7 bases between. Germline CDR1 reads MNHEY; CDR2 reads SVGEGT. This CDR3 reads CASSLRYTEAFF. The CDR3 DNA reads as TGTGCCAGCAGTCTCCGGTACACTGAAGCTTTCTTT.

The chain recombines TRBV4-2 with TRBJ2-5; 12 nucleotides line up with TRBD2. J lost 5 bases, V lost 1 base, and 8 bases had no gene match. From germline, CDR1 is LGHNA and CDR2 YNFKEQ. The CDR3 is made up of 17 amino acids. CDR3 DNA sequence: TGTGCCAGCAGCCAAGGGCCGGCTAGCGGGGGGGGCGAGACCCAGTACTTC. This codes for CASSQGPASGGGETQYF.

This chain connects TRBV9 to TRBJ2-1, with D uncertain. Trimming left V 3 bases short and J 4 bases short, with 11 bases between. This CDR3 contains 14 residues. The germline V gene encodes CDR1 SGDLS and CDR2 YYNGEE. Here the CDR3 reads CASSGMGVYNEQFF. The CDR3 region has the DNA TGTGCCAGCAGCGGTATGGGCGTTTACAATGAGCAGTTCTTC. The whole variable domain, filled in from reference TRBV9 and TRBJ2-1, reads DSGVTQTPKHLITATGQRVTLRCSPRSGDLSVYWYQQSLDQGLQFLIQYYNGEERAKGNILERFSAQQFPDLHSELNLSSLELGDSALYFCASSGMGVYNEQFFGPGTRLTVL.

This chain joins TRBV5-5 and TRBJ2-3; no firm D call. The CDR3 covers 10 residues. Germline lookup yields CDR1 SGHKS and CDR2 YYEKEE (reference sequence). Trimming stripped 6 bases from V and 5 bases from J, with 4 bases between. CDR3 sequence: CASIGDTQYF. DNA for the CDR3: TGTGCCAGCATAGGAGATACGCAGTATTTT.